A single sample gave rise to the 9 T cell receptor beta chains below, sequenced in a study of regulatory T cells in long-lasting Graves disease. Time point defined: newly diagnosed GD, antithyroid drugs for less than 3 months. Generation of the TCR library employed RNA extracted from PBMCs. Relying on iRepertoire HTBI primers and Arm-PCR of CDR3 regions, the team built TCR beta libraries. TCRdb used MiXCR to reprocess the multiplex PCR reads, holding one entry per CDR3 protein. The sample has about 500,000 distinct CDR3 sequences, around 15% seen once. These records were also assigned to another study, of T cells in Graves' hyperthyroidism and ophthalmopathy.

The sequencing used peripheral blood mononuclear cells (PBMCs), collected at new diagnosis, from a patient treated with antithyroid drugs. The receptors stem from a man aged 40-50 years with Graves disease.

This clonotype occurred many times. The CDR3 DNA reads TGTGCCACCAGCGCTAGCGGGTCGGTCAATGAGCAGTTCTTC. Its protein product is CATSASGSVNEQFF. The chain combines TRBV24-1 with TRBJ2-1; 8 bases align to TRBD2. The germline CDR1 and CDR2 sequences are KGHDR and SFDVKD. The CDR3 is 14 residues long. V shed 7 bases and J 6 bases; nucleotides not matched to a gene: 7.

This clonotype occurred many times. The gene calls are TRBV2 and TRBJ2-2; D call uncertain. Looked up from germline, CDR1 is SNHLY and CDR2 is FYNNEI. The V and J ends lost 5 bases and 1 base respectively, with 14 bases between them. This CDR3 has 16 amino acids. CDR3 residues: CASSLTRTGNTGELFF. In DNA form, the CDR3 reads TGTGCCAGCAGTCTGACCAGGACGGGGAACACCGGGGAGCTGTTTTTT.

The CDR3 region is CASSEGVGNTIYF. Written as DNA, the CDR3 is TGTGCCAGCAGCGAGGGAGTCGGAAACACCATATATTTT. This chain links TRBV9 with TRBJ1-3; no clear D gene. The CDR3 is made up of 13 amino acids. V was pared by 3 bases and J by 4 bases, with 8 bases between. The V gene's germline CDR1 is SGDLS and CDR2 YYNGEE.

The sample holds many counts of this clonotype. The chain recombines TRBV7-9 with TRBJ2-7; 10 bases agree with TRBD1. The CDR3 runs to 16 residues. V lost 2 bases and J lost 5; bases outside the gene matches: 9. Germline assignment: CDR1 SEHNR and CDR2 FQNEAQ (reference sequence). CDR3 residues: CASSLTWGDRGHEQYF. The CDR3 coding sequence is TGTGCCAGCAGCTTAACTTGGGGGGACAGGGGCCACGAGCAGTACTTC.

This clonotype was picked up many times. The CDR3 DNA is TGTGCCTGGAGGACGGGGTACGAGCAGTACTTC. Translating gives CAWRTGYEQYF. The V and J genes are TRBV30 and TRBJ2-7, with D possibly matching TRBD2 (5 bases). CDR3 length equals 11 residues. CDR1 is GTSNPN and CDR2 is SVGIG in the germline V gene (reference sequence). Trimming took 3 bases from V and 4 from J, leaving 7 bases between them.

The sample holds many counts of this clonotype. This sequence joins TRBV2 and TRBJ2-7; TRBD2 agrees at 9 bases. Looked up from germline, CDR1 is SNHLY and CDR2 is FYNNEI. After removal of 8 bases from V and 5 bases from J, the junction contained 7 bases not matched to a gene. The CDR3 covers 13 residues. The CDR3 DNA reads as TGTGCCAGCGTGAGGCCTAGCGGGAACGAGCAGTACTTC. Residues: CASVRPSGNEQYF.

This clonotype was detected ten times or more. DNA for the CDR3: TGTGCCAGCAGACCACAGGGCACCGGGGAGCTGTTTTTT. This translates into CASRPQGTGELFF. The chain joins TRBV2 to TRBJ2-2; D might be TRBD1 (6 bases). The length of the CDR3 is 13 residues. Germline V lookup: CDR1 SNHLY, CDR2 FYNNEI. The germline V and J ends were trimmed by 6 bases and 4 bases, with 9 bases remaining between them.

This clonotype was recorded at least ten times. The chain employs TRBV20-1 and TRBJ2-3; maybe TRBD2 (6 bases). This CDR3 comprises 14 residues. V dropped 5 bases and J dropped 2 bases, with 14 bases sitting between them. CDR1 is DFQATT, CDR2 SNEGSKA, per germline (reference sequence). CDR3 bases: TGCAGTGCTTACTTCGGGAGCCTCACAGATACGCAGTATTTT. This encodes CSAYFGSLTDTQYF.

This clonotype was observed at least ten times. The gene calls are TRBV10-3 and TRBJ2-7, with 7 bases that match TRBD1. V was pared by 7 bases and J by 6 bases, with 9 bases of the junction left unmatched. Germline loops: CDR1 ENHRY, CDR2 SYGVKD. The CDR3 extends over 13 amino acids. The CDR3 reads CAITRTGTLEQYF. The CDR3 DNA reads as TGTGCCATCACGAGGACAGGTACCCTCGAGCAGTACTTC.